This T cell receptor (beta chain) was sequenced for a study of blood T cell repertoires in COVID-19. Study summary: Both acute and convalescent COVID-19 samples were obtained from the United States, Italy and Spain. PBMCs, B-cell-depleted T cells, or T cells were the source of the cDNA or gDNA that made up the material.

Germline V CDR1 and CDR2: LGHDT, YNNKEL (reference sequence). This CDR3 has 14 residues. V gave up 3 bases and J gave up 7 bases; unmatched junction bases: 4. The age range of participants was about 18 to 95 years, with residence in about 25 US areas. Participant-given clinical history determined each cohort assignment. The assay was immunoSEQ multiplex PCR, and TCRdb's table has in-frame clones only and misses some. The sample lists 290,000 or so clones; around nine tenths were seen once. This chain connects TRBV3-1 (or the pseudogene TRBV3-2) to TRBJ2-5; 11 nucleotides line up with TRBD2. This receptor was identified in a woman under 30 who had recovered from COVID-19. The sequencing input was PBMCs or T cells enriched from blood (not recorded which). In nucleotides, the CDR3 is TGTGCCAGCAGCCAGCTAGCGGGGGGAAGGACCCAGTACTTC. Its translation: CASSQLAGGRTQYF.